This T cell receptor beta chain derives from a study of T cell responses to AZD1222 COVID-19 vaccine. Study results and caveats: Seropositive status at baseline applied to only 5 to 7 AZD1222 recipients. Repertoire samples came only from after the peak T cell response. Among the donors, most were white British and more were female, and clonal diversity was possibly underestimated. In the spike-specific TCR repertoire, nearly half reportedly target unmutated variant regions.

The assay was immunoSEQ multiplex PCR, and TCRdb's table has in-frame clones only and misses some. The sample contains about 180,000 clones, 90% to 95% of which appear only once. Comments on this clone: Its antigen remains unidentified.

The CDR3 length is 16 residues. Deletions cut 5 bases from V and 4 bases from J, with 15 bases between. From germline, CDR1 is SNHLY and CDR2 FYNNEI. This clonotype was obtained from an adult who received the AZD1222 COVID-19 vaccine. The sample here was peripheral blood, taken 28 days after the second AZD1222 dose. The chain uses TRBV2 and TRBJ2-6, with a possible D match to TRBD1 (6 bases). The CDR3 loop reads CASSSRTGPGANVLTF. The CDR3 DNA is TGTGCCAGCAGTTCCCGAACAGGGCCCGGGGCCAACGTCCTGACTTTC.